This TCR beta chain emerged from a study of cytomegalovirus exposure and HLA in healthy donors. This table comes from immunoSEQ multiplex PCR, and its TCRdb copy is limited to in-frame clones, with some not included. The sample has more than 150,000 clones; approximately 80% are singletons. With regard to this clone: Its antigen remains unknown.

The germline V gene has CDR1 SQVTM and CDR2 ANQGSEA. V lost 5 bases and J lost 7; bases outside the gene matches: 20. The CDR3 is 17 amino acids. Findings of the study overall: Investigators reported 164 TCR beta chains as tied to cytomegalovirus.

The clonotype comes from a man aged 18 to 29 in good health and CMV-seropositive. The chain links TRBV29-1 to TRBJ2-3; 8 bases are shared with TRBD1. Sequenced sample: PBMCs. CDR3 sequence reads: CSVLGGRDRGHQHTQYF. CDR3 in DNA: TGCAGCGTTCTTGGTGGTAGAGACAGGGGCCATCAGCATACGCAGTATTTT.